The TCR beta chain described here comes from a study of T cells after yellow fever vaccination. CDR1 LGHNA and CDR2 YNFKEQ come from the germline V gene. This CDR3 is built from 14 residues. The V and J ends lost 4 bases and 0 bases respectively, with 9 bases between them. 5'RACE template switching produced TCR cDNA carrying a universal primer site and UMIs. TCRdb independently ran MiXCR on the 5' RACE reads; one entry per CDR3 protein. This sample has a few hundred thousand distinct CDR3 sequences; 6.9% occur once, and the top ten carry 0.65% to 0.9%. Broader study findings: Clonotype sharing between CD4 and CD8 compartments was small. Primary-vaccination clones mostly resurfaced post-booster (96% CD4, roughly 90% CD8).

Ten or more counts support this clonotype. The antigen is undetermined. J is TRBJ1-1 and V is TRBV4-2; D is perhaps TRBD1 (5 bases). The material sequenced was CD4+ T cells sorted from PBMCs, taken 15 days after the yellow fever booster vaccination. The receptor's source is a man between 25 and 39 years old who received the YFV17D yellow fever vaccine. CDR3 DNA: TGTGCCAGCAGCCCAGGGACGCTGAACACTGAAGCTTTCTTT. It yields the protein CASSPGTLNTEAFF.